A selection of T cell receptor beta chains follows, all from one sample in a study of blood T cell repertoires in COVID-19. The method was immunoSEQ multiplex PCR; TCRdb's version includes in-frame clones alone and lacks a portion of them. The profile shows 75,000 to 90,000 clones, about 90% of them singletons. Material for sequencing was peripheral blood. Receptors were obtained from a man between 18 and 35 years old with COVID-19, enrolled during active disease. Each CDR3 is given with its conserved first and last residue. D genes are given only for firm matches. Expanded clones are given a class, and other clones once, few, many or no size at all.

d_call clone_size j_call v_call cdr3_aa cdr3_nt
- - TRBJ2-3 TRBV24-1 CATSDPEADTQYF TGTGCCACCAGTGATCCGGAGGCAGATACGCAGTATTTT
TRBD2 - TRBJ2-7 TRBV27 CASSTSGRATFPLYYEQYF TGTGCCAGCAGTACAAGCGGGAGGGCCACCTTTCCCCTCTACTACGAGCAGTACTTC
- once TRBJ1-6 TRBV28 CASSSISGGRLNSPLHF TGTGCCAGCAGTTCCATTAGCGGGGGGCGGCTGAATTCACCCCTCCACTTT
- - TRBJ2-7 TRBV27 CASSPLAGPSYEQYF TGTGCCAGCAGCCCCCTGGCAGGGCCCTCCTACGAGCAGTACTTC
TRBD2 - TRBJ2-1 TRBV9 CASSVIGTRSEQFF TGTGCCAGCAGCGTAATTGGGACTAGAAGTGAGCAGTTCTTC
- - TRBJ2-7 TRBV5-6 CASSLGDGYEQYF TGTGCCAGCAGCTTGGGTGACGGGTACGAGCAGTACTTC
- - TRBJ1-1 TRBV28 CASKGPNTEAFF TGTGCCAGTAAGGGGCCGAACACTGAAGCTTTCTTT
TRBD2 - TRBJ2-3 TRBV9 CASSFSGLLVTDTQYF TGTGCCAGCAGCTTCTCGGGACTACTCGTCACAGATACGCAGTATTTT
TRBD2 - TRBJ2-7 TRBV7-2 CASSLVYLGTSGGF TGTGCCAGCAGCTTAGTGTACTTGGGGACTAGCGGCGGTTTC
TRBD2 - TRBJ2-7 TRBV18 CASSPDSGTGEQYF TGTGCCAGCTCACCTGATAGCGGGACTGGCGAGCAGTACTTC
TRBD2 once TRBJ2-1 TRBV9 CASSPPTRASGYNEQFF TGTGCCAGCAGCCCCCCCACAAGGGCTAGCGGGTATAATGAGCAGTTCTTC
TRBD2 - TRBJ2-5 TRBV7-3 CASSSTGWAGEGETQYF TGTGCCAGCAGTTCTACGGGCTGGGCGGGAGAGGGAGAGACCCAGTACTTC
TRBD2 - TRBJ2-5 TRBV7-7 CASSLSAGVGETQYF TGTGCCAGCAGTCTCAGTGCGGGGGTAGGAGAGACCCAGTACTTC
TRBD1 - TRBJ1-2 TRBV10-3 CAISDMGRTGAGYGYTF TGTGCCATCAGTGACATGGGGAGGACAGGGGCCGGCTATGGCTACACCTTC
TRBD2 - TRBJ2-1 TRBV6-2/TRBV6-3 CASSLGLAGDEQFF TGTGCCAGCAGTTTGGGACTAGCGGGAGATGAGCAGTTCTTC
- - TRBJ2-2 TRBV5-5 CASSLLARVNTGELFF TGTGCCAGCAGCTTGCTCGCTCGGGTGAACACCGGGGAGCTGTTTTTT
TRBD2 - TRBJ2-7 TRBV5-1 CASSLRGLAGEPEQYF TGCGCCAGCAGCTTGCGCGGACTAGCGGGAGAACCCGAGCAGTACTTC
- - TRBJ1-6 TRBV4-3 CASSQYDNSPLHF TGCGCCAGCAGCCAGTATGATAATTCACCCCTCCACTTT
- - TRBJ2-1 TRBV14 CASSHPRWDFSYNEQFF TGTGCCAGCAGCCACCCAAGGTGGGACTTCTCCTACAATGAGCAGTTCTTC